This section outlines one T cell receptor (beta chain) sequence together with its context. Its antigen is still unknown. The source of the sample is a study of Ad26.COV2.S vaccination and SARS-CoV-2 variants. The protocol was immunoSEQ multiplex PCR, while the TCRdb copy is restricted to in-frame clones and leaves out a portion. The sample yields 300,000 to 350,000 clones, around 90% seen once. Treatment specified: around 19 received Ad26.COV2.S at low or high dose, single or two shots; about five received placebo; per-sample allocation not given. Samples analyzed were those drawn on day 63 after the first vaccine or placebo injection. This adult donor, from Boston, was 18-55 years old. The CDR3 contains 14 residues. The ends were cut back, 2 bases at V and 14 bases at J, with 16 bases in the middle. Germline V gives CDR1 MGHDK, CDR2 SYGVNS. Study-wide results and limits: Reportedly, spike-specific CD8+ and CD4+ T cell responses achieved substantial breadth once vaccination had taken place.

This TCR was sampled from a person aged 18-60 years who received the Ad26.COV2.S COVID-19 vaccine or a placebo. The V call is TRBV25-1, the J call TRBJ1-6, with a possible D match to TRBD1 (6 bases). This material consisted of peripheral blood, taken in a trial of Ad26.COV2.S vaccine versus placebo. CDR3 loop: CASSEAGVIQSLHF. The CDR3 nucleotides are TGTGCCAGCAGTGAAGCAGGGGTTATTCAATCCCTCCACTTT.